This T cell receptor (beta chain) emerged from a study of shared clonotypes between healthy human individuals. Across the study: Researchers assigned three CD4 naive, three CD4 memory, two CD8 naive and one CD8 memory plate to each donor.

Whole-study results and caveats: When compared with the clonotypes that were shared by all four sorted-subset donors, the non-shared clonotypes turned out to have lower generation probabilities. Only blood underwent sampling, and tissue repertoires likely differ.

Naive CD8 cells comprised CD45RO-negative, CCR7-positively selected cells, excluding terminally differentiated effector memory CD45RA+ cells. Data came from immunoSEQ multiplex PCR; TCRdb stores just in-frame clones and leaves some out. The table lists about 2.1 million clones, 85% to 95% of them singletons, with more than 1.5% in the top ten. This CDR3 region has 15 residues. CDR1 and CDR2 from the germline V gene are SGDLS and YYNGEE. The ends lost 3 bases at V and 0 bases at J; junction bases unmatched: 5. A word on this clone: What it recognizes is unknown.

The chain uses TRBV9 and TRBJ2-7, with 8 bases that match TRBD1. What was sequenced was naive CD8+ T cells from PBMCs. The receptor was isolated from a man aged 18 to 30 in good health. Some clones in this sample may be carry-over from other donors' samples. The CDR3 region is CASSEGQATSYEQYF. CDR3 bases: TGTGCCAGCAGCGAGGGACAGGCAACCTCCTACGAGCAGTACTTC. The full variable domain, completed using reference TRBV9 and TRBJ2-7, is DSGVTQTPKHLITATGQRVTLRCSPRSGDLSVYWYQQSLDQGLQFLIQYYNGEERAKGNILERFSAQQFPDLHSELNLSSLELGDSALYFCASSEGQATSYEQYFGPGTRLTVT.